The 11 T cell receptor beta chains listed next were all sequenced from one sample in a study of cytomegalovirus exposure and HLA in healthy donors. Use of 60 Vbeta and 13 Jbeta primers characterized the PCR. Sequencing was performed with immunoSEQ multiplex PCR; in TCRdb, only in-frame clones are kept and a portion is missing. The sample consists of approximately 170,000 clones, roughly 80% of them appearing once. Specimen: PBMCs. These receptors originate from a human donor in good health.

This clone was found a few times. This sequence joins TRBV9 and TRBJ1-4, with TRBD1 as a possible D gene (6 bases). Trimming took off 0 bases at V and 0 bases at J, with 9 bases between the two ends. The CDR3 is 16 amino acids. Per the germline V gene, CDR1 is SGDLS and CDR2 is YYNGEE. The CDR3 sequence: CASSVGTVATNEKLFF. CDR3 coding DNA: TGTGCCAGCAGCGTAGGGACAGTTGCAACTAATGAAAAACTGTTTTTT.

This clone was seen more than once but under ten times. The chain joins TRBV6-5 to TRBJ2-5; D is unclear. Trimming pared 6 bases from V and 5 bases from J, leaving 10 bases between. CDR3 length equals 12 residues. The germline CDR1 and CDR2 sequences are MNHEY and SVGAGI. This CDR3 reads CASSSTWETQYF. The CDR3 nucleotides are TGTGCCAGCAGCTCAACATGGGAGACCCAGTACTTC.

V usage is TRBV7-2 and J usage is TRBJ2-5; 9 bases are a match to TRBD1. The V gene end was trimmed by 5 bases and the J gene end by 4 bases; junction bases not matched to a gene: 8. From germline, CDR1 is SGHTA and CDR2 FQGNSA. The CDR3 is 15 residues long. CDR3 nucleotides: TGTGCCAGCAGCCAAACAGGGGGCTGGAGAGAGACCCAGTACTTC. Translating gives CASSQTGGWRETQYF. The entire variable domain, with the rest obtained from reference TRBV7-2 and TRBJ2-5, is as follows: GAGVSQSPSNKVTEKGKDVELRCDPISGHTALYWYRQSLGQGLEFLIYFQGNSAPDKSGLPSDRFSAERTGGSVSTLTIQRTQQEDSAVYLCASSQTGGWRETQYFGPGTRLLVL.

The CDR3 nucleotides read TGTGCCAGCTCACCACCGGTCAGGACGACCGGGAGTGGCTACACCTTC. It is translated as CASSPPVRTTGSGYTF. The rearrangement uses TRBV18 and TRBJ1-2; D is ambiguous. This CDR3 contains 16 residues. The V and J ends lost 0 bases and 7 bases respectively, with 18 bases between them. Germline V CDR1 and CDR2: KGHSH, LQKENI.

This chain connects TRBV5-1 to TRBJ2-7; TRBD2 agrees at 9 bases. J gave up 6 bases and V 5 bases, and 9 bases lay outside the gene matches. The germline CDR1 and CDR2 sequences are SGHRS and YFSETQ. This CDR3 is built from 14 residues. CDR3 DNA: TGCGCCAGCAGATCCGCCGCGGGGGGGCCCGAGCAGTACTTC. As protein: CASRSAAGGPEQYF.

The chain employs TRBV9 and TRBJ2-7; 9 positions match TRBD1. The junction had 4 bases not matched to a gene; V was cut back by 0 bases and J by 6 bases. This CDR3 spans 14 amino acids. Germline V gene lookup returns CDR1 SGDLS and CDR2 YYNGEE. Written as DNA, the CDR3 is TGTGCCAGCAGCGTAGCTTCGACAGGGGGCGAGCAGTACTTC. Protein: CASSVASTGGEQYF.

The V and J genes are TRBV7-6 and TRBJ2-1, with D perhaps matching TRBD2 (7 bases). The V end was cut by 2 bases, the J end by 7 bases, with 15 bases between. The CDR3 totals 15 residues. Per germline, CDR1 SGHVS and CDR2 FNYEAQ. The CDR3 protein is CASSLLSGGGNEQFF. DNA of the CDR3: TGTGCCAGCAGCTTACTATCGGGGGGCGGGAATGAGCAGTTCTTC.

The chain is built from TRBV19 and TRBJ1-5; 8 nucleotides align to TRBD1. The CDR3 length is 16 residues. V gave up 5 bases and J gave up 3 bases; unmatched junction bases: 9. Germline V gene sequence: CDR1 LNHDA, CDR2 SQIVND (reference sequence). The CDR3 sequence: CASSFRQGWDNQPQHF. Written as DNA, the CDR3 is TGTGCCAGTAGTTTTCGACAGGGGTGGGACAATCAGCCCCAGCATTTT.

The chain has TRBV25-1 and TRBJ1-1, with D possibly TRBD1 on 6 matching bases. There are 15 residues in the CDR3. Germline V gene lookup returns CDR1 MGHDK and CDR2 SYGVNS. The V gene lost 6 bases and the J gene lost 4 bases, with 18 bases spanning the gap. The CDR3 protein is CASSASTQGSTEAFF. Here the CDR3 DNA reads TGTGCCAGCAGCGCCTCAACCCAGGGGAGCACTGAAGCTTTCTTT.

The chain employs TRBV13 and TRBJ2-7; TRBD2 matches 7 bases. Germline CDR1 and CDR2: PRHDT and FYEKMQ (reference sequence). Unmatched junction bases numbered 9, after V lost 5 bases and J lost 2 bases. The CDR3 spans 15 residues. In DNA, the CDR3 is TGTGCCAGCAGCCCCTCCGGGCGGGGGACCTACGAGCAGTACTTC. This codes for CASSPSGRGTYEQYF.

This clone was seen only a few times. J is TRBJ1-4 and V is TRBV6-1; D uncertain. Germline V gene lookup returns CDR1 MNHNS and CDR2 SASEGT. The length of the CDR3 is 15 residues. Trimming took 5 bases from V and 0 from J, leaving 10 bases between them. For the CDR3, the DNA is TGTGCCAGCAGTTTAAGACTGGCAACTAATGAAAAACTGTTTTTT. It encodes CASSLRLATNEKLFF.